One T cell receptor (beta chain) is described in this entry. The count of this clone is one. It has no known antigen specificity. No per-base quality is available; no much larger clone lies one base away. This entry comes from a study of Ad26.COV2.S vaccination and SARS-CoV-2 variants (dated by TCRdb to the early 2020s). General notes on the study: Donors in the vaccine arm were drawn from COV1001, a multicentre, randomized, double-blind, placebo-controlled phase I-IIa trial testing Ad26.COV2.S in healthy adults. Ad26.COV2.S was administered intramuscularly at 5 x 10^10 or 1 x 10^11 viral particles, either as a single shot or as two shots given 56 days apart. Blinding of investigators to trial group allocation was maintained during experiments and outcome assessment. TCRbeta repertoire sequencing served as the tool for gauging how specific and how broad the SARS-CoV-2-reactive T cell receptors were following Ad26.COV2.S vaccination. A total of 32 samples were included in the TCR-sequenced set, comprising around 19 Ad26.COV2.S vaccine recipients, 5 placebo recipients and 8 SARS-CoV-2 convalescent individuals. Trial participants were randomized into five groups of five, in which low-dose or high-dose Ad26.COV2.S was given once or twice, or placebo was given on both occasions. Overall study outcomes, separate from this receptor: The study was not powered for comparison of responses between vaccine doses or regimens. Spike-specific TCR breadth was higher in Ad26.COV2.S recipients than in placebo recipients (P = 0.0014). It was noted by the authors that total T cell responses may have been underestimated by the TCR breadth and depth analyses. Substantial breadth of spike-specific CD8+ and CD4+ T cell responses was reported after vaccination. Vaccine and placebo recipients had similar non-spike TCR breadth, a finding consistent with the vaccine containing only spike.

The immunoSEQ Assay was used to sequence TCRbeta CDR3 regions. After extraction, genomic DNA underwent amplification by bias-controlled multiplex PCR, followed by high-throughput sequencing. The original pipeline was this. To quantify the absolute abundance of every unique TCRbeta CDR3 region, sequences were collapsed and filtered. T cell fraction was estimated by normalizing TCRbeta template counts to usable DNA, which was measured by amplifying reference genes present in all nucleated cells. Repertoire TCRs were annotated as SARS-CoV-2-specific by exact matching of V gene, CDR3 amino acid sequence and J gene to a known reactive TCR set. The reference SARS-CoV-2 TCR set came from MIRA and was filtered for enrichment in COVID-19-positive ImmuneCODE repertoires, removing public or cross-reactive TCRs. Using the MIRA antigens, annotated TCRs were further analysed by specific ORF or by position within an ORF. Depth was the summed frequency of annotated unique rearrangements, while breadth was defined as annotated unique rearrangements over total unique productive rearrangements. Group comparisons of TCR breadth used two-sided Wilcoxon rank-sum tests. TCRdb re-hosts the immuneACCESS table, in-frame sequences only. Its copies lack some clones; in the studies checked, an unresolved V gene accounts for under half of them, and the cause for the rest is not known. V and J calls plus clone size are reproduced from that table; the DNA served to infer D and trimming. The sample table records 300,000 to 500,000 clones; roughly nine tenths of these occur just once. The top ten clones comprise 3% to 4.5% of the sample.

The sample's treatment or condition label is to be understood as: roughly 18 received Ad26.COV2.S at low or high dose, single or two shots; several received placebo; per-sample allocation not given. Repertoires of vaccine and placebo recipients were sequenced from samples collected on day 63 after the first injection. In Cohort 1b, roughly 26 adults aged 18-55 years were enrolled at a single site in Boston, USA, between 29 July and 7 August 2020. Ad26.COV2.S was a replication-incompetent adenovirus type 26 vector expressing a prefusion-stabilized SARS-CoV-2 spike protein from the original Wuhan strain. The CDR3 has 15 amino acids, counting the end cysteine and phenylalanine. Of all the DNA, just the CDR3 is kept, 45 bases in frame from base 1. Germline trimming: 2 bases from V, 2 bases from J; junction bases outside gene matches: 4. Via the germline V gene, CDR1 is SGDLS and CDR2 YYNGEE.

The chain joins TRBV9 to TRBJ2-3; the central 8 bases match TRBD1. This receptor was obtained from a person between 18 and 65 years old who received the Ad26.COV2.S COVID-19 vaccine or a placebo. Sample: peripheral blood, taken in a trial of Ad26.COV2.S vaccine versus placebo. The CDR3 in this case is CASSVRDRYTDTQYF. The DNA sequence is TGTGCCAGCAGCGTGCGGGACAGGTACACAGATACGCAGTATTTT. The CDR3, completed at both ends by the reference TRBV9 and TRBJ2-3 genes, gives the full variable domain DSGVTQTPKHLITATGQRVTLRCSPRSGDLSVYWYQQSLDQGLQFLIQYYNGEERAKGNILERFSAQQFPDLHSELNLSSLELGDSALYFCASSVRDRYTDTQYFGPGTRLTVL.